The text below deals with one T cell receptor beta chain. Its target is unknown. This specimen comes from a study of PD-1 blockade in classical Hodgkin lymphoma. Here immunoSEQ multiplex PCR was the method, and the copy in TCRdb shows in-frame clones only, minus some. The sample carries some 15,000 clones, around four fifths recorded once. Germline V lookup: CDR1 SQVTM, CDR2 ANQGSEA. The CDR3 runs to 13 residues. Trimming stripped 3 bases from V and 3 bases from J, with 11 bases between. Notes on the study in general: Compared with healthy donors, newly diagnosed patients reportedly showed lower baseline TCR diversity. Diversity similar to that of newly diagnosed patients was seen at baseline in complete responders.

There was relapse after autologous stem cell transplantation in every patient, and there was variation in brentuximab vedotin exposure. The patients, who had relapsed/refractory classical Hodgkin lymphoma, achieved best responses of complete response, partial response or progressive disease. Material: peripheral blood mononuclear cells (PBMCs), obtained before the second cycle of nivolumab. This clonotype was obtained from a human donor with classical Hodgkin lymphoma. V is TRBV29-1 and J is TRBJ1-2, with D perhaps matching TRBD1 (5 bases). The CDR3 nucleotides read TGCAGCGTTGAGAGGGGCAGACACTATGGCTACACCTTC. As protein: CSVERGRHYGYTF. Variable domain in full (rest from reference TRBV29-1 and TRBJ1-2): SAVISQKPSRDICQRGTSLTIQCQVDSQVTMMFWYRQQPGQSLTLIATANQGSEATYESGFVIDKFPISRPNLTFSTLTVSNMSPEDSSIYLCSVERGRHYGYTFGSGTRLTVV.